This paragraph covers one TCR beta chain sequence. What it binds is unknown. The data are from a study of T cell repertoires in cytomegalovirus infection. Study in general: In the study, CMV epitopes included recently identified HLA-C-restricted and well-studied HLA-B-restricted ones. Public TCR beta signatures provided an indication of both CMV infection and a matching HLA type.

MiXCR, run by TCRdb on the reads, gives a single entry per CDR3 protein. Here the sample spans around 77,000 distinct CDR3 sequences, roughly 22% being singletons. J lost 10 bases, V lost 5 bases, and 11 bases had no gene match. Germline V gene data show CDR1 as DFQATT and CDR2 as SNEGSKA (reference sequence). The CDR3 covers 15 residues. Study-wide findings and caveats: Cumulated frequencies of public TCR beta families served to identify carriers of CMV plus the relevant HLA. CMV-specific HLA-C-restricted TCR beta clonotypes dominated the ex vivo response.

The sequence was obtained from a human donor in good health (CMV status not recorded). Some clones in this sample may be carry-over from other donors' samples. This specimen consisted of CD8+ T cells from cultured PBMCs, obtained from culture after CMV antigen stimulation. The chain links TRBV20-1 to TRBJ1-6; 10 bases are a match to TRBD1. CDR3 in DNA: TGCAGTGCTGTTTCTTCTCGGACAGGGGGATCACCCCTCCACTTT. It specifies CSAVSSRTGGSPLHF.